This T cell receptor (beta chain) came from a study of CD8+ T cells in alopecia areata. The wider study: Among treated patients, oral tofacitinib was administered at 5 to 10 mg twice daily. Severity scores in treated patients reflected the percentage of scalp affected. Broader study findings: Lesional scalp displayed greater clonality than normal scalp, most notably in alopecia totalis/universalis.

This clone was seen only a few times. The antigen remains unidentified. The CDR3 extends over 15 amino acids. Germline CDR1 and CDR2: SGHDT and YYEEEE. V was pared by 3 bases and J by 2 bases, with 8 bases of the junction left unmatched. Reverse transcribed after extraction, RNA yielded cDNA as the sequencing template. TCRdb keeps only in-frame clones here, not all; method: immunoSEQ multiplex PCR. This table holds over 100,000 clones, roughly three fifths found once. Treatment reported: oral pan-JAK inhibitor, 5-10 mg twice daily. T lymphocytes (CD4+ and CD8+) were sorted from PBMCs. Sequencing used CD8+ T cells sorted from blood, obtained at week 24, from a patient treated with tofacitinib. The rearrangement uses TRBV5-6 and TRBJ2-7, with 7 nucleotides matching TRBD1. This clonotype originated in a human donor with alopecia areata. The CDR3 DNA reads TGTGCCAGCAGCTCACGACAGGGTACCACCTACGAGCAGTACTTC. Protein sequence: CASSSRQGTTYEQYF.